The present T cell receptor (beta chain) was sequenced within a study of PD-L1 blockade in urothelial cancer (dated by TCRdb to 2016 to 2017). In the study overall: Every patient began therapy in the mid-2010s and was given atezolizumab 1,200 mg intravenously every 3 weeks. Pretreatment blood TCR-seq was available for around 29 patients, at least one posttreatment blood collection was obtained for 25 or so patients, and tumor TCR-seq was available for 25 or so patients. In the same patients, whole exome sequencing and RNA sequencing of pretreatment tumors were performed in addition to TCR sequencing. Blood samples yielded a median of about 150,000 T cells and more than 80,000 unique TCRs, with median clonality approximately 0.08. The study was an exploratory multi-omic analysis of somatic, immune and clinical correlates of response to PD-L1 blockade with atezolizumab in urothelial cancer. Twenty-five of 29 patients were identified as males with urothelial cancer of bladder origin, and a prior smoking history was reported by 18 of 29 patients. TCR sequencing covered pretreatment tumor samples and matched, serially collected peripheral blood taken before and after atezolizumab treatment. An ECOG performance status of 0 or 1 was recorded for the patients, and 0 to 3 prior chemotherapy regimens had been received by the patients. Durable clinical benefit was defined as a progression-free survival longer than 6 months, and TCR features were additionally tested against progression-free survival and overall survival. Blood samples were analyzed at 3 weeks after treatment start (second dose) and at 6 weeks after treatment start. Durable clinical benefit was achieved by nine patients but not by the remaining 20.

The cohort comprised roughly 30 patients with locally advanced or metastatic urothelial carcinoma treated at Memorial Sloan Kettering on a trial protocol. Peripheral blood mononuclear cells were collected pretreatment and during treatment, with between 1 and 8 total time points per patient. The Qiagen DNeasy Blood extraction kit was used to purify genomic DNA from total PBMCs and from tumor samples. PBMCs were collected pretreatment and during treatment and were isolated and stored as previously described. With respect to this clone: The specificity of this receptor is unknown. No base quality values were provided; no much bigger clone lies one nucleotide off.

Overall results and qualifications from the work: Greater expansion of tumor-associated TCR clones in peripheral blood 3 weeks after the start of treatment was observed in patients with durable benefit (n of about 24, p = 0.022). A pretreatment peripheral blood TCR clonality below the median was linked to improved progression-free and overall survival. Because of the small sample size (n ≈ 29) and the many exploratory analyses performed, the results are intended to be regarded as hypothesis-generating.

Synthetic TCR analog templates were spiked into each PCR so that absolute template abundance could be estimated from read counts. The immunoSEQ assay was used to amplify TCRbeta CDR3 regions from genomic DNA with bias-controlled V and J gene primers. Rearranged TCRbeta segments were sequenced at approximately 20X coverage. The original pipeline was this. Sequencing errors were corrected by clustering and CDR3s were annotated against IMGT to assign V, D and J genes. Only productive TCRbeta rearrangements were used in downstream analyses, excluding out-of-frame or stop-codon sequences. To compute clonality, Shannon entropy was normalized by the log of the number of unique productive sequences and then subtracted from one. Fisher's exact test with Benjamini-Hochberg correction, at a threshold of adjusted p below 0.01, was used to find clones that differed between time points or between blood and tumor. In TCRdb, the immuneACCESS table is reduced to in-frame sequences with V and J assigned. These tables do not hold every clone; where another copy was compared, an unresolved V gene accounts for under half, and the others remain unexplained. The V and J calls and clone size are taken from that table; D and trimming were inferred from the DNA. This sample is represented by more than 30,000 clones; approximately 82% of them were singletons. About 30% of the sample is taken by the ten largest.

The junction shows trimming of 4 bases on V and 5 bases on J, and the gene matches do not reach 6 bases of it. The CDR3 measures 15 amino acids from cysteine to phenylalanine. Just CDR3 DNA is preserved here, 45 bases in frame from base 1. CDR1 and CDR2, per the germline V gene, are SGDLS and YYNGEE. Here the sequenced sample was PBMCs, taken around atezolizumab (anti-PD-L1) treatment. The chain uses TRBV9 and TRBJ2-5; 12 of the junction bases match TRBD1. The TCR comes from a man aged 60-69 years with urothelial cancer. The base sequence is TGTGCCAGCAGCTTCGGGACAGGGGGCGGGGAGACCCAGTACTTC. Its protein reads: CASSFGTGGGETQYF. Here the CDR3 is joined to the reference TRBV9 and TRBJ2-5 genes, and the full variable domain is: DSGVTQTPKHLITATGQRVTLRCSPRSGDLSVYWYQQSLDQGLQFLIQYYNGEERAKGNILERFSAQQFPDLHSELNLSSLELGDSALYFCASSFGTGGGETQYFGPGTRLLVL.